The present TCR beta chain was sequenced within a study of cytomegalovirus exposure and HLA in healthy donors. Study in general: A later analysis reported the 120 or so validation repertoires used the same platform as the roughly 670 first-cohort repertoires. Regarding the study as a whole: Subsequent analysis found a tendency for first-cohort TCR clusters to co-occur within the 90 to 150 validation repertoires. Cytomegalovirus association was listed for around 180 TCR beta chains.

Measured with immunoSEQ multiplex PCR; TCRdb has only the in-frame clones, and not every one. The profile shows approximately 170,000 clones, roughly 84% of them singletons. Concerning this clone: What it binds is not known.

This sequence originates from a young man in good health and CMV-seropositive. Sequenced input: PBMCs.

The CDR3 bases are TGTGCCAGCAGTCGATGGACAGGGGGGCGAGACACCATATATTTT. Translating gives CASSRWTGGRDTIYF. This chain uses TRBV6-4 with TRBJ1-3, with 10 bases identical to TRBD1. Germline CDR1 is MRHNA and CDR2 is SNTAGT. The CDR3 consists of 15 residues. Losses at the gene ends were 5 bases for V and 8 bases for J; bases not matched to a gene: 9.